The rows below give T cell receptor beta chains drawn from one sample of a study of shared clonotypes between healthy human individuals. Clones were read by immunoSEQ multiplex PCR, and TCRdb kept only the in-frame ones, dropping some. The profile covers millions of clones, with roughly 96% appearing a single time and more than 0.1% taken by the ten largest. Sequencing input: naive CD4+ T cells sorted from blood. These TCRs come from a man aged 18 to 30 in good health. Each CDR3 is given with its conserved first and last residue.

v_call cdr3_aa
TRBV30 CAWTPGHNYGYTF
TRBV30 CAFRDRDKAFF
TRBV4-3 CASSQESGGRSSYNEQFF
TRBV2 CASSEDRGPSYEQYF
TRBV5-1 CASSLEYNEQFF
TRBV7-2 CASSLVGVGGNADTQYF
TRBV19 CASRQGDQPQHF
TRBV10-3 CAISPLERQGPTGELFF
TRBV19 CASSPLAGGPEEQYF
TRBV30 CAWTAQGASSYNSPLHF
TRBV23-1 CASSLGPLTDTQYF
TRBV4-1 CASSQEGARDIQYF
TRBV11-2 CASSSPQRGYEQYF
TRBV30 CAWSDKIVDEQFF
TRBV2 CASANSGQPQHF
TRBV7-2 CASSFRTGWEYEQYF
TRBV10-2 CASSGPGGQPQHF
TRBV29-1 CSVTKAPGTGELFF
TRBV19 CASSQGAYGPEAFF
TRBV28 CASRSHGGESSYEQYF
TRBV21-1 CASSKALWLAKSSYEQYF
TRBV7-2 CASSLGLYEQFF
TRBV5-4 CASSLRLAGGTDTQYF
TRBV7-9 CASSAGQFMNTEAFF
TRBV5-1 CASSEDGLQETQYF
TRBV5-6 CASSFGQGVGEQYF
TRBV6-1 CASSEAPTSSYEQYF
TRBV4-1 CASSQDRLAGSYNEQFF
TRBV6-1 CVISRLNTEAFF
TRBV6-6 CASSYSTARSETQYF
TRBV18 CASSPRTSGSAGELFF
TRBV30 CAWSEGRGPGANVLTF
TRBV14 CASSQDQGGRTGYTF
TRBV11-2 CASSPTFGTLGNEQFF
TRBV5-1 CASSLDRGYTEAFF
TRBV5-4 CASSLVGTVPYEQYF
TRBV5-1 CASSLAGTSGTYEQYF
TRBV4-3 CASSQDSDYEQYF
TRBV6-5 CASRWDSMNTEAFF
TRBV5-1 CASSLGWTGDSPLHF
TRBV5-6 CASTNRVPTGELFF
TRBV6-6 CASLTEENTEAFF
TRBV27 CASSFSGTGFDSETQYF
TRBV6-5 CASSTGTEGNQPQHF
TRBV27 CASTSPGSYNEQFF
TRBV5-4 CASSLGGLAGETDTQYF
TRBV30 CAWSVSGGLQETQYF
TRBV18 CASSPLPDRDAEQYF
TRBV30 CAWSASPPGEKLFF
TRBV5-1 CASSPFSGNTIYF
TRBV4-2 CASSTLGVGETQYF
TRBV7-2 CASSLQGGDEQYF
TRBV6-5 CASSSGTNTIYF
TRBV7-3 CASSLTGDTYNEQFF
TRBV4-3 CASSRDETGPYEQYF